This TCR beta chain emerged from a study of shared clonotypes between healthy human individuals. On this clone: What it recognizes is unknown.

Findings of the study overall: Sharing across a few donors was seen in roughly 5% of naive CD4 clonotypes. Among non-shared clonotypes, generation probabilities were lower than among those shared by all four donors.

A split of CD4+ cells into CD45RA+ naive and CD45RA-negative memory subsets was performed. V was clipped by 7 bases and J by 0 bases, with 29 bases between them. CDR1 and CDR2 from the germline V gene are SGDLS and YYNGEE. The CDR3 length is 19 residues. Investigators spread the genomic DNA of each subset evenly over several immunoSEQ plates. Here immunoSEQ multiplex PCR was the method, and the copy in TCRdb shows in-frame clones only, minus some. The sample has about 1 million clones; under 80% are singletons. The specimen sequenced was memory CD4+ T cells sorted from blood. The subset was: CD45RA-negative fraction. The chain has TRBV9 and TRBJ2-7; D might be TRBD2 (6 bases). The receptor was isolated from a young man in good health. The CDR3 protein is CASSAGPQSTGANSYEQYF. CDR3 nucleotides: TGTGCCAGCTCCGCCGGGCCACAGAGTACGGGAGCCAACTCCTACGAGCAGTACTTC.